This T cell receptor beta chain was obtained from a study of blood T cell repertoires in COVID-19. At the level of the study: Nucleic acid was either cDNA or gDNA, and it came from T cells, B-cell-depleted T cells, or PBMCs.

Per the study methods: Nucleated cell number was recorded as an estimate derived from reference gene primer amplification. The repertoire was sequenced with immunoSEQ multiplex PCR; TCRdb's copy has only in-frame clones and lacks some. V and J calls and clone size are those listed in that table; D and trimming were worked out from the DNA. In the table there are about 250,000 clones, approximately 85% of which are singletons. Participants, 18 to 89 years old, spanned about 26 US areas. The study assigned cohorts using participant-reported clinical history. The specimen sequenced was PBMCs or T cells enriched from blood (not recorded which). The source of this sequence is a woman in her forties or fifties with acute COVID-19.

The CDR3 sequence is CASSSGRGAYEQYF. CDR3 DNA: TGTGCCAGCAGCTCCGGTAGGGGCGCCTACGAGCAGTACTTC. V usage is TRBV7-2 and J usage is TRBJ2-7, with D tentatively TRBD1 (5 bases). The CDR3 totals 14 residues. V was clipped by 4 bases and J by 2 bases, with 12 bases between them. Per germline, CDR1 SGHTA and CDR2 FQGNSA.